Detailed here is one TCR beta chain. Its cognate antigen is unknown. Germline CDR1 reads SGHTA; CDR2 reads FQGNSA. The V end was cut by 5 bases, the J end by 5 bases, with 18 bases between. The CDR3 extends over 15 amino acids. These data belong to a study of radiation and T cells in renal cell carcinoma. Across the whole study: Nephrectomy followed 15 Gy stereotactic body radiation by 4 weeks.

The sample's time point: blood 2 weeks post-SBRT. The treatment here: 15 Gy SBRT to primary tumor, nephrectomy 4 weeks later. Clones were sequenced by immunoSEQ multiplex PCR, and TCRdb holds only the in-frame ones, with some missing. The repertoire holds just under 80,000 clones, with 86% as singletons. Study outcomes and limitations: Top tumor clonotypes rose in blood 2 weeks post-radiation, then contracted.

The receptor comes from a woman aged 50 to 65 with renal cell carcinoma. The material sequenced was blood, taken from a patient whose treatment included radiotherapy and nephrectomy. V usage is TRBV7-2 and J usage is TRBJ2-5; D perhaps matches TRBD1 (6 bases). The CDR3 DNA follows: TGTGCCAGCAGCCCTCAGACAGGTTCAGTGGAGACCCAGTACTTC. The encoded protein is CASSPQTGSVETQYF.